This TCR beta chain is drawn from a study of blood T cell repertoires in COVID-19. Looking at the study overall: Material from acute and convalescent COVID-19 was sourced from the United States, Italy and Spain. Nucleic acid was either cDNA or gDNA, and it came from T cells, B-cell-depleted T cells, or PBMCs.

Authors' processing steps: Reference gene primers were amplified, and this amplification served to estimate nucleated cell counts. Clones were sequenced by immunoSEQ multiplex PCR, and TCRdb holds only the in-frame ones, with some missing. The V and J calls and clone size were taken over from that table, and D and trimming were inferred from the DNA. The sample shows approximately 410,000 clones, roughly 88% of them seen only once. Per germline, CDR1 SGHDT and CDR2 YYEEEE. The V and J ends lost 7 bases and 2 bases, in that order; junction bases with no gene match: 5. The CDR3 is 13 amino acids. This clonotype was sampled from a woman in her twenties or thirties with active or convalescent COVID-19. The sequencing input was peripheral blood. The chain is built from TRBV5-6 and TRBJ1-1; 7 nucleotides line up with TRBD1. The CDR3 DNA is TGTGCCAGCCTGGGACAGAGCAACACTGAAGCTTTCTTT. Translation gives CASLGQSNTEAFF.